This T cell receptor (beta chain) was sequenced in a study of cytomegalovirus exposure and HLA in healthy donors. In germline, CDR1 is LNHDA, CDR2 SQIVND (reference sequence). The germline V and J ends were trimmed by 6 bases and 1 base, with 9 bases remaining between them. The CDR3 contains 13 residues. Clones were read by immunoSEQ multiplex PCR, and TCRdb kept only the in-frame ones, dropping some. The sample has 150,000 to 200,000 clones, 85% seen once; the top ten hold more than 15%. This TCR came from a man between 18 and 29 years old in good health and CMV-seropositive. The rearrangement uses TRBV19 and TRBJ1-1, with unresolved D. The sample consisted of PBMCs. CDR3 residues: CASSVSSNTEAFF. In DNA form, the CDR3 reads TGTGCCAGTAGCGTATCCTCGAACACTGAAGCTTTCTTT.